This T cell receptor (beta chain) was sequenced in a study of cytomegalovirus exposure and HLA in healthy donors. About the research overall: Genetic ancestry analysis placed around four fifths of the 400 or so donors that were genotyped in the Caucasian-associated cluster. Study-level findings and limits: TCR sequences were mostly rare, though some public TCRs occurred in many donors. Reportedly, fewer N-insertions than the approximately 650-donor mean appeared in an Asian-associated ancestry cluster in a later analysis.

As concerns this clone: Its antigen is unidentified.

PCR amplification relied on 60 Vbeta primers (plus 13 Jbeta primers). Assay: immunoSEQ multiplex PCR; the TCRdb copy retains only in-frame clones and omits some. Of 140,000 or so clones listed, roughly 72% were seen once; the top ten hold approximately 2.1%. The sequenced material came from PBMCs. This clonotype originated in a man aged 35 to 55 in good health and CMV-seronegative.

CDR3 amino acids: CASSLTPGQGDTQYF. CDR3 sequence (DNA): TGCGCCAGCAGCCTTACTCCGGGACAGGGAGACACGCAGTATTTT. This chain joins TRBV5-1 and TRBJ2-3; 9 bases match TRBD1. Germline CDR1 reads SGHRS; CDR2 reads YFSETQ. The J segment lost 9 bases and the V segment lost 4 bases, leaving 12 bases of the junction unmatched. The CDR3 is 15 residues long.